This is a list of T cell receptor beta chains from one sample in a study of blood T cell repertoires in COVID-19. The repertoire was sequenced with immunoSEQ multiplex PCR; TCRdb's copy has only in-frame clones and lacks some. The table lists just over 300,000 clones, roughly 86% of them singletons, with 8.5% to 10% in the top ten. Sample: PBMCs or T cells enriched from blood (not recorded which). The receptors stem from a young woman who had recovered from COVID-19. Both conserved end residues are part of each CDR3. A D gene is named only where the DNA matches it firmly. Clone size is not always given. Where it is, it says once, few, many or a class for expanded clones.

>TRBV21-1|-|once|TRBJ1-5
TGTGCCAGCAGCATAGGGACCAGCGGGGGAAGGAGTCAGCCCCAGCATTTT
CASSIGTSGGRSQPQHF
>TRBV7-2|-|once|TRBJ2-7
TGTGCCAGCAGCTTTTTGGGCAGGGTCGAGCAGTACTTC
CASSFLGRVEQYF
>TRBV27|TRBD1|-|TRBJ1-5
TGTGCCAGCAGTGTGGACAGGGGAGATCAGCCCCAGCATTTT
CASSVDRGDQPQHF
>TRBV2|-|-|TRBJ1-1
TGTGCCAGCAGTGAGATGGCTTCAGGTTTAGCTTTCTTT
CASSEMASGLAFF
>TRBV27|-|-|TRBJ1-1
TGTGCCAGCAGCGCCCTCTGGGGGAGGAGGACTGAAGCTTTCTTT
CASSALWGRRTEAFF
>TRBV11-2|TRBD1|-|TRBJ1-1
TGTGCCAGCAGCTCAGACAGGGATTCTGAAGCTTTCTTT
CASSSDRDSEAFF
>TRBV9|TRBD1|few|TRBJ2-3
TGTGCCAGCAGCGCCCCGGGACAGGTCACAGATACGCAGTATTTT
CASSAPGQVTDTQYF
>TRBV23-1|-|-|TRBJ1-5
TGCGCCAGCAGTATGACATGGAACAATCAGCCCCAGCATTTT
CASSMTWNNQPQHF
>TRBV19|-|-|TRBJ1-1
TGTGCCAGTAGAAACAGGGAAGGAGAGGCTTTCTTT
CASRNREGEAFF
>TRBV7-2|TRBD1|once|TRBJ2-5
TGTGCCAGCAGCTTAGCTGTTTCAGGGGGCGTAGAGACCCAGTACTTC
CASSLAVSGGVETQYF
>TRBV6-5|-|-|TRBJ2-1
TGTGCCAGCAGTTACCGAACGACAGGGAGGAATGAGCAGTTCTTC
CASSYRTTGRNEQFF
>TRBV7-3|TRBD2|-|TRBJ2-5
TGTGCCAGCAGCCTGACTAGCGGGAGGGGAGAGACCCAGTACTTC
CASSLTSGRGETQYF
>TRBV12-3/TRBV12-4|TRBD1|-|TRBJ1-1
TGTGCCACCAACAGGGGGCCGTCGAAGGAAGCTTTCTTT
CATNRGPSKEAFF
>TRBV7-8|TRBD1|-|TRBJ1-3
TGTGCCAGCAGCTCACGGACAGGGGCCATCAATAAGGCTGGAAACACCATATATTTT
CASSSRTGAINKAGNTIYF
>TRBV5-1|-|once|TRBJ2-3
TGCGCCAGCAGCGGATTAGGGGAAGATACGCAGTATTTT
CASSGLGEDTQYF
>TRBV29-1|-|-|TRBJ1-2
TGCAGCGTTTCCTACAGGAACTATGGCTACACCTTC
CSVSYRNYGYTF
>TRBV4-3|-|-|TRBJ1-2
TGCGCCAGCAGCCCGGAGAGGGTCACAACCTATGGCTACACCTTC
CASSPERVTTYGYTF
>TRBV2|-|once|TRBJ2-7
TGTGCCAGCAGTGAAGCGCTCGCGGTAGGCTCCTACGAGCAGTACTTC
CASSEALAVGSYEQYF
>TRBV5-8|TRBD1|once|TRBJ2-5
TGTGCCAGCAGCTCGGGACAGGGGGGATCGGAGACCCAGTACTTC
CASSSGQGGSETQYF
>TRBV18|-|few|TRBJ2-1
TGTGCCAGCTCACCGCTGGACGGGAACAATGAGCAGTTCTTC
CASSPLDGNNEQFF
>TRBV5-8|TRBD1|-|TRBJ2-5
TGTGCCAGCAGCTTTTGGTCGTCCCTTGGGACAGCGGTCCAAGAGACCCAGTACTTC
CASSFWSSLGTAVQETQYF
>TRBV6-5|-|-|TRBJ1-1
TGTGCCAGCATCGGCCCGGCAGCCGGGGCTTTCTTT
CASIGPAAGAFF
>TRBV3-1/TRBV3-2|-|-|TRBJ1-6
TGTGCCAGCAGCCAGGGCCTGATCGGTTCACCCCTCCACTTT
CASSQGLIGSPLHF
>TRBV19|TRBD1|-|TRBJ1-2
TGTGCCAGTAGTCCGATTTTCGACAGGGGCAGGGGCTACACCTTC
CASSPIFDRGRGYTF
>TRBV7-2|-|-|TRBJ1-5
TGTGCCAGCAGCTTAATTCTCGGAGATCAGCCCCAGCATTTT
CASSLILGDQPQHF
>TRBV6-2/TRBV6-3|-|-|TRBJ2-7
TGTGCCAGCAGTCGGGGGACGGGAGCCTACGAGCAGTACTTC
CASSRGTGAYEQYF
>TRBV25-1|-|-|TRBJ2-1
TGTGCCAGCAGTGATCAGGGTATACACAATGAGCAGTTCTTC
CASSDQGIHNEQFF
>TRBV7-9|TRBD2|-|TRBJ2-7
TGTGCCAGCAGCTTAGCTGGACTAGTCTCCGAGCAGTACTTC
CASSLAGLVSEQYF
>TRBV28|-|-|TRBJ2-2
TGTGCCAGCAGAAGGGGCAGGCCCGGGGAGCTGTTTTTT
CASRRGRPGELFF
>TRBV6-5|-|-|TRBJ2-3
TGTGCCAGCAGTTACCAGCGGTGGAGCACAGATACGCAGTATTTT
CASSYQRWSTDTQYF
>TRBV3-1/TRBV3-2|-|-|TRBJ2-5
TGTGCCAGCAGCCAAGTGGGGGCGATCCGAGAGACCCAGTACTTC
CASSQVGAIRETQYF
>TRBV7-3|-|once|TRBJ2-2
TGTGCCAGCAGCTTAAATCCCACGGCCGGGGAGCTGTTTTTT
CASSLNPTAGELFF
>TRBV28|-|-|TRBJ2-1
TGTGCCAGCAGTTCCCTGGAGAGCTCCTACAATGAGCAGTTCTTC
CASSSLESSYNEQFF
>TRBV28|-|-|TRBJ2-7
TGTGCCAGCAGGCGCGGCTTCTCCTACGAGCAGTACTTC
CASRRGFSYEQYF
>TRBV6-5|TRBD1|-|TRBJ1-1
TGTGCCAGCAGGGGGGACAGGGAAGGCACTGAGGCTTTCTTT
CASRGDREGTEAFF
>TRBV7-3|TRBD1|-|TRBJ2-1
TGTGCCAGCAGCTTAACGGGGACAGGGGGTTTGGGCTCCTACAATGAGCAGTTCTTC
CASSLTGTGGLGSYNEQFF
>TRBV4-1|-|-|TRBJ1-2
TGCGCCAGCAGCCCCGGGCAGGGCCCTGCGGACTATGGCTACACCTTC
CASSPGQGPADYGYTF
>TRBV18|TRBD2|once|TRBJ2-2
TGTGCCAGCTCACCACGCCCGGGACTAAGAGGGGAGCTGTTTTTT
CASSPRPGLRGELFF
>TRBV28|TRBD2|-|TRBJ2-3
TGTGCCAGCAGTTTAGGACTAGCGGGAGTTTTCACAGATACGCAGTATTTT
CASSLGLAGVFTDTQYF
>TRBV23-1|-|-|TRBJ2-3
TGCGCCAGCAGTCCTCGACATTACAGGGAAGGCACAGATACGCAGTATTTT
CASSPRHYREGTDTQYF
>TRBV18|-|-|TRBJ2-3
TGTGCCAGCTCACCCCTACAGGACACAGATACGCAGTATTTT
CASSPLQDTDTQYF
>TRBV7-2|-|-|TRBJ1-6
TGTGCCAGCAAAAACAGGGAAATGGAATCACCCCTCCACTTT
CASKNREMESPLHF
>TRBV4-3|-|-|TRBJ1-2
TGCGCCAGCAGCCAAGATCGAAGAGATGGCTACACCTTC
CASSQDRRDGYTF
>TRBV7-2|TRBD1|-|TRBJ1-1
TGTGCCAGCAGCCCCCAGGTAGGCAGGGGGCTTAAGGCTTTCTTT
CASSPQVGRGLKAFF
>TRBV7-2|-|-|TRBJ1-1
TGTGCCAGCAGCCCTAACAGGGCTAACACTGAAGCTTTCTTT
CASSPNRANTEAFF
>TRBV18|-|-|TRBJ2-3
TGTGCCAGCTCAACCGAGATATCGAGCACAGATACGCAGTATTTT
CASSTEISSTDTQYF
>TRBV6-5|-|-|TRBJ2-7
TGTGCCAGCAGTCCGGGGGTCTCTGGCTCCTACGAGCAGTACTTC
CASSPGVSGSYEQYF
>TRBV4-3|-|-|TRBJ2-3
TGCGCCAGCAGCCATAACCTAAACACAGATACGCAGTATTTT
CASSHNLNTDTQYF
>TRBV20-1|-|-|TRBJ2-3
TGCAGTGCTACTACTCTCCCTCGGCAGTATTTT
CSATTLPRQYF
>TRBV24-1|-|many|TRBJ2-3
TGTGCCACCAGCGGAGTAGTCACAGATACGCAGTATTTT
CATSGVVTDTQYF
>TRBV28|-|-|TRBJ2-1
TGTGCCAGCAGTTATGCTAGCGACAGCTCCTACAATGAGCAGTTCTTC
CASSYASDSSYNEQFF